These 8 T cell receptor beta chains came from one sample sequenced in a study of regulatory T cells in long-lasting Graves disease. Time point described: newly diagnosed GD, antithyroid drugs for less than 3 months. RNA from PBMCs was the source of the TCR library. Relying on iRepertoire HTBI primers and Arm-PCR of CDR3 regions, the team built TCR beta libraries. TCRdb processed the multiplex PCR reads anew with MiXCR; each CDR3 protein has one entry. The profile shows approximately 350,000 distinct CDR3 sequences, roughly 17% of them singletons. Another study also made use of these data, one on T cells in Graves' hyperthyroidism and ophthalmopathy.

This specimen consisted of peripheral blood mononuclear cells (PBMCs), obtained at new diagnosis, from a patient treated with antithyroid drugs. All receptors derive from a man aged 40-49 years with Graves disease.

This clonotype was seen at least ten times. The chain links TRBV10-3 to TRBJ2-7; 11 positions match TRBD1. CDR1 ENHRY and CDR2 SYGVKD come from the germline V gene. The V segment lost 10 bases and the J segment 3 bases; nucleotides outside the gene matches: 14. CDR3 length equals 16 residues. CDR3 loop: CASARGQGERVYEQYF. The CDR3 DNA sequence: TGTGCCAGCGCACGGGGACAGGGGGAGAGAGTCTACGAGCAGTACTTC.

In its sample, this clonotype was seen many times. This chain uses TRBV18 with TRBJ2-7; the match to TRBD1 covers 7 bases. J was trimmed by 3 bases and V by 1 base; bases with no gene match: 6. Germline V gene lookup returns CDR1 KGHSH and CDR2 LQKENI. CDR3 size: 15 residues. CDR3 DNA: TGTGCCAGCTCACCACAAGGAGACAGGGTCTACGAGCAGTACTTC. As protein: CASSPQGDRVYEQYF.

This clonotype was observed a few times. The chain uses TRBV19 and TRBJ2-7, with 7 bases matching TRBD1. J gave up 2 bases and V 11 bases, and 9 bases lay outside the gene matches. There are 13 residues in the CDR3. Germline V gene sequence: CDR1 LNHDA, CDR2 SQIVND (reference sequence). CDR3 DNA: TGTGCCTGGGGACAGTTGCATCCCTACGAGCAGTACTTC. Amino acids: CAWGQLHPYEQYF.

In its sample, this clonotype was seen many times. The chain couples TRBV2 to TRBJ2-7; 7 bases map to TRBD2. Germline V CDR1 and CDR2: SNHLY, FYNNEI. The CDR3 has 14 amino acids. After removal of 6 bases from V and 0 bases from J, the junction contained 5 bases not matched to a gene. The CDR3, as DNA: TGTGCCAGCAGGGGGACTATCTTCTCCTACGAGCAGTACTTC. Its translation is CASRGTIFSYEQYF.

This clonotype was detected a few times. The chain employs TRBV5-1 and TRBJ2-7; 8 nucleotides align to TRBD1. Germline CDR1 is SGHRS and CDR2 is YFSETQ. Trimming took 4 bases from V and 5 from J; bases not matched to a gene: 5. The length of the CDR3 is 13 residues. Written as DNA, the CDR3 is TGCGCCAGCAGCGTCAGGGGGCTCGACGAGCAGTACTTC. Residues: CASSVRGLDEQYF.

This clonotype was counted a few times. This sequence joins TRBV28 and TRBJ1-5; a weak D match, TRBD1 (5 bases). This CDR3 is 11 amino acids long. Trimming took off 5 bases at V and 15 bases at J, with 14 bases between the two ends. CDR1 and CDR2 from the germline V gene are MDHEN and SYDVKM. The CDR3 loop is CASSPGGRSHF. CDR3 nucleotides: TGTGCCAGCAGTCCTGGGGGTCGTTCGCATTTT.

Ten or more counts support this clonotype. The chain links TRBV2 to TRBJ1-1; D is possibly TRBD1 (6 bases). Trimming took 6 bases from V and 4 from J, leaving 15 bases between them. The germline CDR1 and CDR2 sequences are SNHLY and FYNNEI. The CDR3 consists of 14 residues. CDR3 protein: CASRRQVRITEAFF. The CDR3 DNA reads TGTGCCAGCAGACGACAGGTCCGAATCACTGAAGCTTTCTTT.

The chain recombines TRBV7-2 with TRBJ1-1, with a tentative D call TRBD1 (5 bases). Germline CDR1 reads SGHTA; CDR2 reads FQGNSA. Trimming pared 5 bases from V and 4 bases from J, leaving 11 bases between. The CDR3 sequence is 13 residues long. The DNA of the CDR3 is TGTGCCAGCAGCCCGGACATAAGCACTGAAGCTTTCTTT. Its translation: CASSPDISTEAFF. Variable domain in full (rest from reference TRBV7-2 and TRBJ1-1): GAGVSQSPSNKVTEKGKDVELRCDPISGHTALYWYRQSLGQGLEFLIYFQGNSAPDKSGLPSDRFSAERTGGSVSTLTIQRTQQEDSAVYLCASSPDISTEAFFGQGTRLTVV.